This TCR beta chain is drawn from a study of blood T cell repertoires in COVID-19. Study-wide background: T cells, B-cell-depleted T cells, or PBMCs provided the cDNA or gDNA that served as material.

CDR1 and CDR2 (germline): SGHRS, YFSETQ. Trimming removed 3 bases at V and 4 bases at J, with 9 bases between. This CDR3 contains 13 residues. This clone was recorded a few times. Original methodology: Amplification with reference gene primers provided the estimates of nucleated cell counts. The assay was immunoSEQ multiplex PCR, and TCRdb's table has in-frame clones only and misses some. The V and J calls and clone size are taken from that table; D and trimming were inferred from the DNA. The data contain fewer than 200,000 clones, 75% to 80% of them seen just once; the ten biggest clones take up approximately 26%.

The clonotype originates from a woman aged 70-85 years with acute or convalescent COVID-19. The chain employs TRBV5-1 and TRBJ2-3; D is undetermined. The sequenced sample was peripheral blood. In DNA, the CDR3 is TGCGCCAGCAGCTCTTTGGCGGCAGATACGCAGTATTTT. Translating it yields CASSSLAADTQYF.